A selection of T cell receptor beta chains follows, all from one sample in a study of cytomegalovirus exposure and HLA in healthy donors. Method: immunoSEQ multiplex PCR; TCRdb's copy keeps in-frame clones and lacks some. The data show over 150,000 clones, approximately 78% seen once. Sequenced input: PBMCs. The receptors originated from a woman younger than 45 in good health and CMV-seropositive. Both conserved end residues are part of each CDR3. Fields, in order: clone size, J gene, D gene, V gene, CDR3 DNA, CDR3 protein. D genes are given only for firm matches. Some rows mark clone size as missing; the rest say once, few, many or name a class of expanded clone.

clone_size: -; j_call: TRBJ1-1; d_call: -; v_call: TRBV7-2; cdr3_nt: TGTGCCAGCAGCTTAGCAGGTACGGGGGGAGCTTTCTTT; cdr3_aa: CASSLAGTGGAFF
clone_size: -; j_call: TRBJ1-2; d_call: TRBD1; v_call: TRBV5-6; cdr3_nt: TGTGCCAGCAGCCTTCGGACAGGCTATGGCTACACCTTC; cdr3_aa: CASSLRTGYGYTF
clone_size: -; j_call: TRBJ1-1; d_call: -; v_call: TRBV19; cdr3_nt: TGTGCCAGTAGTATCCAGGGGTACACTGAAGCTTTCTTT; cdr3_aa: CASSIQGYTEAFF
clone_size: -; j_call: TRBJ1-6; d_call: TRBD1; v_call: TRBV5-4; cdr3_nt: TGTGCCAGCAGTTTGACAGGGCTTAATTCACCCCTCCACTTT; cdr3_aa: CASSLTGLNSPLHF
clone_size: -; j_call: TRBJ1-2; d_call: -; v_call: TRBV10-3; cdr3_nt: TGTGCCATCTGGCATGGGGGGAGGGACTATGGCTACACCTTC; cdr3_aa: CAIWHGGRDYGYTF
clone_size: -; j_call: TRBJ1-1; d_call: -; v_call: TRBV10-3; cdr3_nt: TGTGCCATCAGTGAATTGGAGGTAAAGTTGAGCACTGAAGCTTTCTTT; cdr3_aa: CAISELEVKLSTEAFF
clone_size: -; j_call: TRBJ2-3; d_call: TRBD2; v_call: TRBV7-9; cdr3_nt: TGTGCCAGCAGCAATGACCCTAGGCGGGGGAACGACACAGATACGCAGTATTTT; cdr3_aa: CASSNDPRRGNDTDTQYF
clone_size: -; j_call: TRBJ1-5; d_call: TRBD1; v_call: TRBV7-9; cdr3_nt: TGTGCCAGCAGCCCCTGGACAGGGGCGGATCAGCCCCAGCATTTT; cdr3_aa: CASSPWTGADQPQHF
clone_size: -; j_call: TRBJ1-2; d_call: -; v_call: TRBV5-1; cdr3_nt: TGCGCCAGCAGCCCGCTAGGGGTTGGCTACACCTTC; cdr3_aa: CASSPLGVGYTF
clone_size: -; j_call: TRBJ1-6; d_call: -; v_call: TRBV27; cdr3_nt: TGTGCCAGCAGTTTGATGGGGAGAAGCTCCTATAATTCACCCCTCCACTTT; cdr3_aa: CASSLMGRSSYNSPLHF
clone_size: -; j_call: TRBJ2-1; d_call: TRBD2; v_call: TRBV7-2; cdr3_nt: TGTGCCAGCAGCTTAGTCGAGCGGGGGGGGAGGAATGAGCAGTTCTTC; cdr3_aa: CASSLVERGGRNEQFF
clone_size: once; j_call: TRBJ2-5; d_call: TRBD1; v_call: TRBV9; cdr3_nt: TGTGCCAGCAGCACCCAAGGAAGGGGGCTTGGAGAGACCCAGTACTTC; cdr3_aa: CASSTQGRGLGETQYF
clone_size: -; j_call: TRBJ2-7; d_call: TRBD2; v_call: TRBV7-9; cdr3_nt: TGTGCCAGCAGTCTCTCTAGCGGACACCTCTCCTACGAGCAGTACTTC; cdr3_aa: CASSLSSGHLSYEQYF
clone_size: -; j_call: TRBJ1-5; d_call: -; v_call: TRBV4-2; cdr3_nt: TGTGCCAGCAGCCAAGTTGAGATCGGTCAGCCCCAGCATTTT; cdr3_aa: CASSQVEIGQPQHF
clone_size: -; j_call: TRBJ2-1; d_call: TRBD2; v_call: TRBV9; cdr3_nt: TGTGCCAGCAGCTTGAGGGCGGGGGGACTATTAAATGAGCAGTTCTTC; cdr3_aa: CASSLRAGGLLNEQFF
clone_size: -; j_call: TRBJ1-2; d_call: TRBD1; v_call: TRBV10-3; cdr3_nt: TGTGCCATCAGTGAGTTGACAGGGAACTATGGCTACACCTTC; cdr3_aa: CAISELTGNYGYTF
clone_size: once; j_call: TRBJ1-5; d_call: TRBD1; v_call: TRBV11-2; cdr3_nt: TGTGCCAGCAGCTCCGCGCCAGGGACAGAAGGCCAGCCCCAGCATTTT; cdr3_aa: CASSSAPGTEGQPQHF
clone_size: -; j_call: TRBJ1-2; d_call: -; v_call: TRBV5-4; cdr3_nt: TGTGCCAGCAGCTCGAGGAGAACTAACTATGGCTACACCTTC; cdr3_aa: CASSSRRTNYGYTF
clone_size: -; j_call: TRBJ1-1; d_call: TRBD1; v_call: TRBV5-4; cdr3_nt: TGTGCCAGCGGGACAGGATACTTGAACACTGAAGCTTTCTTT; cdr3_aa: CASGTGYLNTEAFF
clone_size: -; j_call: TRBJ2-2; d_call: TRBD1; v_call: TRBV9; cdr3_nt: TGTGCCAGCAGCGTAGCAGGGACAGGGGGCACCGGGGAGCTGTTTTTT; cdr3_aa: CASSVAGTGGTGELFF
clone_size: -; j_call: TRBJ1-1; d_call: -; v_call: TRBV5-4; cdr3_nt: TGTGCCAGCAGCACCTCGACCGGAAGAGGAGCTTTCTTT; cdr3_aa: CASSTSTGRGAFF
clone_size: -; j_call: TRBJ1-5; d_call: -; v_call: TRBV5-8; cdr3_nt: TGTGCCAGCAGCTGGGTTGCGGAGCAGCCCCAGCATTTT; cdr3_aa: CASSWVAEQPQHF
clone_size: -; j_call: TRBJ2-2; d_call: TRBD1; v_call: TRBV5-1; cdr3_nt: TGCGCCAGCAGCCCCCGGACAGGAGCCACCGGGGAGCTGTTTTTT; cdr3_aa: CASSPRTGATGELFF
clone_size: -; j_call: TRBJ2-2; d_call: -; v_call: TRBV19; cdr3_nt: TGTGCCAGTAGTACAACTCTTACCGGGGAGCTGTTTTTT; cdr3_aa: CASSTTLTGELFF
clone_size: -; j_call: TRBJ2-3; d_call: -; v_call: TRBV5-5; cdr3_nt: TGTGCCAGCAGCTTCCGGGACACATACACAGATACGCAGTATTTT; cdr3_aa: CASSFRDTYTDTQYF
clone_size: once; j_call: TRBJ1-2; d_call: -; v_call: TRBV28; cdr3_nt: TGTGCCAGCAGCTGGGACAATGGGGACGGCTACACCTTC; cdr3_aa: CASSWDNGDGYTF
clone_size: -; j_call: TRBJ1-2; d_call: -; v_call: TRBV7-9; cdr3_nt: TGTGCCAGCAGCTTGGTGCTTCGGCAGGGAAATTACTATGGCTACACCTTC; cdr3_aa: CASSLVLRQGNYYGYTF
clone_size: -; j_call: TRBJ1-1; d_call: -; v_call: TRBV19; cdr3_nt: TGTGCCAGTAGTATAGCCGGGATCATGAACACTGAAGCTTTCTTT; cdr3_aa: CASSIAGIMNTEAFF
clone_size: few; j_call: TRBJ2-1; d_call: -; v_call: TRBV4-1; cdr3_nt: TGCGCCAGCAGTGCAGGGCTGAGCTCCTACAATGAGCAGTTCTTC; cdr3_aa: CASSAGLSSYNEQFF
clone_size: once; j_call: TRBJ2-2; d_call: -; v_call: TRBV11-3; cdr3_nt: TGTGCCAGCAGCTTGCAGGGGAACACCGGGGAGCTGTTTTTT; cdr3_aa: CASSLQGNTGELFF
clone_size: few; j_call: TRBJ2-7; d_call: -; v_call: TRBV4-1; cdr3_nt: TGCGCCAGCAGCCAAGATCCTAGGTCTCCCTACGAGCAGTACTTC; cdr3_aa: CASSQDPRSPYEQYF
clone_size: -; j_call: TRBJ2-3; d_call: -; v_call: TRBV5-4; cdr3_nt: TGTGCCAGCAGCTTGGGGGACTCGACAGATACGCAGTATTTT; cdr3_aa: CASSLGDSTDTQYF
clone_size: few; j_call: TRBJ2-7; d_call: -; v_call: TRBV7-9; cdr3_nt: TGTGCCAGCAGCTTTTCCTTGGAGGGGGGGCTCGAGCAGTACTTC; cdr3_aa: CASSFSLEGGLEQYF
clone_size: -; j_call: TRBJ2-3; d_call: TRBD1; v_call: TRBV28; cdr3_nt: TGTGCCAGCAGCCTACAGGGGGATAGGGGAGATACGCAGTATTTT; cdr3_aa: CASSLQGDRGDTQYF
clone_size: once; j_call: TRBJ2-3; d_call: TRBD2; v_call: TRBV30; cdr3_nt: TGTGCCTGGACGCCGGGACTAGCGGGTTATACGCAGTATTTT; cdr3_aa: CAWTPGLAGYTQYF
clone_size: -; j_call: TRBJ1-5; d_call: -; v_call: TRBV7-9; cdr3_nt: TGTGCCAGCAGCTTTGACACCGTTAGCAATCAGCCCCAGCATTTT; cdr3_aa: CASSFDTVSNQPQHF
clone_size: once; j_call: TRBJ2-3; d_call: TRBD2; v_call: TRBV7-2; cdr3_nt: TGTGCCAGCAGCTTAGAGGGGACTAGCGGTTCTGGGGATACGCAGTATTTT; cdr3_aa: CASSLEGTSGSGDTQYF
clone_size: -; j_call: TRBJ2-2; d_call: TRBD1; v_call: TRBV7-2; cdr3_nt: TGTGCCAGCAGCTCACAGGGGGTATTCGCGAACACCGGGGAGCTGTTTTTT; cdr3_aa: CASSSQGVFANTGELFF
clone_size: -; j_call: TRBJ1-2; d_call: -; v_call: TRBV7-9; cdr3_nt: TGTGCCAGCAGCCACTCGGCCGCGGGGTTGGGAGGCTACACCTTC; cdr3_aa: CASSHSAAGLGGYTF
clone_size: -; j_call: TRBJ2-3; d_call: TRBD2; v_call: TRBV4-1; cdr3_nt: TGCGCCAGCAGCCTTTTGTGGCGGGGGGGCCGAGATACGCAGTATTTT; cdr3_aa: CASSLLWRGGRDTQYF
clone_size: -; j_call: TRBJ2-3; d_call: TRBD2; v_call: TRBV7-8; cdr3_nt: TGTGCCAGCAGCTTATGGAGCGGGGACGCAGATACGCAGTATTTT; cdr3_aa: CASSLWSGDADTQYF
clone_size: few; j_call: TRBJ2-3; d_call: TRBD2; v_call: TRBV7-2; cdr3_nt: TGTGCCAGCAGCTTAAAGCCAGCGGGGGGACTCGGTGATACGCAGTATTTT; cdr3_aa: CASSLKPAGGLGDTQYF
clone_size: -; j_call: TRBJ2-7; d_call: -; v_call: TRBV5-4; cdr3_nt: TGTGCCAGCAGCTTTCAGGTCTCCTACGAGCAGTACTTC; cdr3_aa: CASSFQVSYEQYF
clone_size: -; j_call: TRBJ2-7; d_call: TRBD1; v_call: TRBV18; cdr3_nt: TGTGCCAGCTCTCACGACAGGGCGGCCGAGCAGTACTTC; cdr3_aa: CASSHDRAAEQYF
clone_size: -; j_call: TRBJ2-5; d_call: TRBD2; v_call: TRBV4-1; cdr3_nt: TGCGCCAGCAGCCAAGTCCACTCTGCGGGGGGGCGCCCAACGTACCAAGAGACCCAGTACTTC; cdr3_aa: CASSQVHSAGGRPTYQETQYF
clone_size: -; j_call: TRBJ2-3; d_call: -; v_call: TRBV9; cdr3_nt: TGTGCCAGCAGCGTAGAGGCGGGGACCACAGATACGCAGTATTTT; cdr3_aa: CASSVEAGTTDTQYF
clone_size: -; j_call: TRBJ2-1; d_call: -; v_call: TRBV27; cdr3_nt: TGTGCCAGCAGTTTGTGGGGGGTAGGGACGATTGAGCAGTTCTTC; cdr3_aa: CASSLWGVGTIEQFF
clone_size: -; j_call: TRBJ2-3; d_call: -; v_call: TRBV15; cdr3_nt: TGTGCCACCAGCAGAGACCTCAGGGCGGATACGCAGTATTTT; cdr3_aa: CATSRDLRADTQYF
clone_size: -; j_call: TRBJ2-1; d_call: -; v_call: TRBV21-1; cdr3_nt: TGTGCCACCCCTAGCGGCTCTTACAATGAGCAGTTCTTC; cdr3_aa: CATPSGSYNEQFF
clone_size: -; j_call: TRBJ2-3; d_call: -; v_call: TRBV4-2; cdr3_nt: TGTGCCAGCAGCCAAGATCTAGACACAGATACGCAGTATTTT; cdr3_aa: CASSQDLDTDTQYF
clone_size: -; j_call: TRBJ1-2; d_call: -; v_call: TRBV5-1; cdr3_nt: TGCGCCAGCAGCTTGGAGGGCGGGTCGGAGACGGGCTACACCTTC; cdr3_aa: CASSLEGGSETGYTF
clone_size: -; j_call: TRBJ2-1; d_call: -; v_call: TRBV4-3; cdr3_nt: TGCGCCAGCAGCCCTCTTGAGGGTCTAAATGAGCAGTTCTTC; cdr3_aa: CASSPLEGLNEQFF
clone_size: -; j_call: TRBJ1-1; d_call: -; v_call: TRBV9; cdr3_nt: TGTGCCAGCAGCGAGAGAGGGAATCGCTACACTGAAGCTTTCTTT; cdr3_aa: CASSERGNRYTEAFF
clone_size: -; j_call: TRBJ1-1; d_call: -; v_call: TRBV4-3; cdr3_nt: TGCGCCAGCAGCCAAGATCCAGGGAGGGTCACTGAAGCTTTCTTT; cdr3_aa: CASSQDPGRVTEAFF
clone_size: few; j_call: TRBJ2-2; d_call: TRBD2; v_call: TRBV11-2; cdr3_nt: TGTGCCAGCAGCACCACCGGGGGGGTGAACACCGGGGAGCTGTTTTTT; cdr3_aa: CASSTTGGVNTGELFF
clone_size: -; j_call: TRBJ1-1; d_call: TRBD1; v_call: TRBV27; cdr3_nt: TGTGCCAGCAGTTTGTCAGGGGGATATCTTGGGGATGAAGCTTTCTTT; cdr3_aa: CASSLSGGYLGDEAFF
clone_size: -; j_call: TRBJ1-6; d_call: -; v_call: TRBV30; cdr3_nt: TGTGCCTGGACCGCCGGGACGGGGGTTTCTTCACCCCTCCACTTT; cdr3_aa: CAWTAGTGVSSPLHF
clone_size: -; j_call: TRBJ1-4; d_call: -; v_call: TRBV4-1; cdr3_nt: TGCGCCAGCAGCCAAAGGGTAGGACTGGAAAAACTGTTTTTT; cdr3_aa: CASSQRVGLEKLFF
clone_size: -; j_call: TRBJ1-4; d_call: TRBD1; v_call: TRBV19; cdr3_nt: TGTGCCAGTAGTGGACAGGGTTTTCGGGGTGAAAAACTGTTTTTT; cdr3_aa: CASSGQGFRGEKLFF